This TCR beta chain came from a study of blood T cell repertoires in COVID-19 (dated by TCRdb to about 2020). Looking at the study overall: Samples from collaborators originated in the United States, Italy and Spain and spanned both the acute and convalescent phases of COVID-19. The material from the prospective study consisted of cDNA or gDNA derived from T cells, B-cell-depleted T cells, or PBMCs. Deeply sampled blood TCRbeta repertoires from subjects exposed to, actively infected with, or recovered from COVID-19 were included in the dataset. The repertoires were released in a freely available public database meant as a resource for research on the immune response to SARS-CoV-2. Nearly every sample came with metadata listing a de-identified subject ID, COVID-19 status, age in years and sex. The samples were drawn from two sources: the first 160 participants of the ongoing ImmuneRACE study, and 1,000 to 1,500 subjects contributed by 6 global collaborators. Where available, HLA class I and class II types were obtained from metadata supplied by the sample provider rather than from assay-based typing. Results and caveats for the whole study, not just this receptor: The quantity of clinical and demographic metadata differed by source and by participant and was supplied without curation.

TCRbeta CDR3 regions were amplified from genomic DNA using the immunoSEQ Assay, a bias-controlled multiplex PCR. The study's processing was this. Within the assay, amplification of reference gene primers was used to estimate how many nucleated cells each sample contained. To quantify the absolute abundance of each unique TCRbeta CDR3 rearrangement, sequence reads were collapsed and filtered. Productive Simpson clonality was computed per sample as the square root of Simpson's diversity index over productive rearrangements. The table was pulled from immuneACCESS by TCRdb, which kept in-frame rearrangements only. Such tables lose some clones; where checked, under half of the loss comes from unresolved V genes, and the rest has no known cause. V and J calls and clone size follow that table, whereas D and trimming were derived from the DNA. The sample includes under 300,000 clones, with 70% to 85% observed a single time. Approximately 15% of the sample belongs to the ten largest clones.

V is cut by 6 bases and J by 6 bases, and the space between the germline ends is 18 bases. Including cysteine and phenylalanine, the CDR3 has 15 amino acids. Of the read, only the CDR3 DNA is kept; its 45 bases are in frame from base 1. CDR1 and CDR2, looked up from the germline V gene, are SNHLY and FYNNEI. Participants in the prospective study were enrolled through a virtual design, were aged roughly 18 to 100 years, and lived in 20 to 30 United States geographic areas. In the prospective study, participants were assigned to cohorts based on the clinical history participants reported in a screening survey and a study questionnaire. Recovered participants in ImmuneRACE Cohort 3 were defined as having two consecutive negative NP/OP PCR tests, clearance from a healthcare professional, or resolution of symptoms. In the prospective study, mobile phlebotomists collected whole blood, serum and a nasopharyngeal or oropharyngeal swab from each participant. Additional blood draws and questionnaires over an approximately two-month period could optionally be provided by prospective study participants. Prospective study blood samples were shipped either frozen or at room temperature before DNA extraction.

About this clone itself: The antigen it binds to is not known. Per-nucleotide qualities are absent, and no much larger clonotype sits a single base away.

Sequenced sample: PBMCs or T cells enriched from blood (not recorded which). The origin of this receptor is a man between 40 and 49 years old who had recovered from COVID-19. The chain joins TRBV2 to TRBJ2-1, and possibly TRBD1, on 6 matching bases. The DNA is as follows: TGTGCCAGCAGGGCTCTAGAGACAGGACGCAATGAGCAGTTCTTC. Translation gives CASRALETGRNEQFF.